The T cell receptor beta chain under discussion was sequenced for a study of blood T cells in healthy people across ages. Study overall: About one barcoded beta molecule per two T cells was the capture yield of template switching. Findings of the study overall: Significant beta diversity loss was already apparent by age approximately 40, declining roughly linearly.

Germline CDR1 and CDR2: SGHTA and FQGNSA. J lost 4 bases, V lost 4 bases, and 8 bases had no gene match. This CDR3 is built from 15 residues. Whenever a sample was processed, at least 6 million PBMCs were isolated. A second PCR, run for about 7 to 11 cycles, used a sample-barcoded 5' primer plus a J-beta primer mix. Each CDR3 protein is one row after TCRdb ran MiXCR on the 5' RACE reads. This table holds over 1.5 million distinct CDR3 sequences, about 50% found once. Comment on this clonotype: Its target is unknown.

The sample comprised blood. The chain employs TRBV7-2 and TRBJ2-3, with 7 nucleotides matching TRBD1. The sequence was collected from a woman in her thirties or forties in good health. The CDR3 sequence is CASSSWIGGPDTQYF. The CDR3 DNA sequence: TGTGCCAGCAGCTCGTGGATAGGGGGCCCAGATACGCAGTATTTT.